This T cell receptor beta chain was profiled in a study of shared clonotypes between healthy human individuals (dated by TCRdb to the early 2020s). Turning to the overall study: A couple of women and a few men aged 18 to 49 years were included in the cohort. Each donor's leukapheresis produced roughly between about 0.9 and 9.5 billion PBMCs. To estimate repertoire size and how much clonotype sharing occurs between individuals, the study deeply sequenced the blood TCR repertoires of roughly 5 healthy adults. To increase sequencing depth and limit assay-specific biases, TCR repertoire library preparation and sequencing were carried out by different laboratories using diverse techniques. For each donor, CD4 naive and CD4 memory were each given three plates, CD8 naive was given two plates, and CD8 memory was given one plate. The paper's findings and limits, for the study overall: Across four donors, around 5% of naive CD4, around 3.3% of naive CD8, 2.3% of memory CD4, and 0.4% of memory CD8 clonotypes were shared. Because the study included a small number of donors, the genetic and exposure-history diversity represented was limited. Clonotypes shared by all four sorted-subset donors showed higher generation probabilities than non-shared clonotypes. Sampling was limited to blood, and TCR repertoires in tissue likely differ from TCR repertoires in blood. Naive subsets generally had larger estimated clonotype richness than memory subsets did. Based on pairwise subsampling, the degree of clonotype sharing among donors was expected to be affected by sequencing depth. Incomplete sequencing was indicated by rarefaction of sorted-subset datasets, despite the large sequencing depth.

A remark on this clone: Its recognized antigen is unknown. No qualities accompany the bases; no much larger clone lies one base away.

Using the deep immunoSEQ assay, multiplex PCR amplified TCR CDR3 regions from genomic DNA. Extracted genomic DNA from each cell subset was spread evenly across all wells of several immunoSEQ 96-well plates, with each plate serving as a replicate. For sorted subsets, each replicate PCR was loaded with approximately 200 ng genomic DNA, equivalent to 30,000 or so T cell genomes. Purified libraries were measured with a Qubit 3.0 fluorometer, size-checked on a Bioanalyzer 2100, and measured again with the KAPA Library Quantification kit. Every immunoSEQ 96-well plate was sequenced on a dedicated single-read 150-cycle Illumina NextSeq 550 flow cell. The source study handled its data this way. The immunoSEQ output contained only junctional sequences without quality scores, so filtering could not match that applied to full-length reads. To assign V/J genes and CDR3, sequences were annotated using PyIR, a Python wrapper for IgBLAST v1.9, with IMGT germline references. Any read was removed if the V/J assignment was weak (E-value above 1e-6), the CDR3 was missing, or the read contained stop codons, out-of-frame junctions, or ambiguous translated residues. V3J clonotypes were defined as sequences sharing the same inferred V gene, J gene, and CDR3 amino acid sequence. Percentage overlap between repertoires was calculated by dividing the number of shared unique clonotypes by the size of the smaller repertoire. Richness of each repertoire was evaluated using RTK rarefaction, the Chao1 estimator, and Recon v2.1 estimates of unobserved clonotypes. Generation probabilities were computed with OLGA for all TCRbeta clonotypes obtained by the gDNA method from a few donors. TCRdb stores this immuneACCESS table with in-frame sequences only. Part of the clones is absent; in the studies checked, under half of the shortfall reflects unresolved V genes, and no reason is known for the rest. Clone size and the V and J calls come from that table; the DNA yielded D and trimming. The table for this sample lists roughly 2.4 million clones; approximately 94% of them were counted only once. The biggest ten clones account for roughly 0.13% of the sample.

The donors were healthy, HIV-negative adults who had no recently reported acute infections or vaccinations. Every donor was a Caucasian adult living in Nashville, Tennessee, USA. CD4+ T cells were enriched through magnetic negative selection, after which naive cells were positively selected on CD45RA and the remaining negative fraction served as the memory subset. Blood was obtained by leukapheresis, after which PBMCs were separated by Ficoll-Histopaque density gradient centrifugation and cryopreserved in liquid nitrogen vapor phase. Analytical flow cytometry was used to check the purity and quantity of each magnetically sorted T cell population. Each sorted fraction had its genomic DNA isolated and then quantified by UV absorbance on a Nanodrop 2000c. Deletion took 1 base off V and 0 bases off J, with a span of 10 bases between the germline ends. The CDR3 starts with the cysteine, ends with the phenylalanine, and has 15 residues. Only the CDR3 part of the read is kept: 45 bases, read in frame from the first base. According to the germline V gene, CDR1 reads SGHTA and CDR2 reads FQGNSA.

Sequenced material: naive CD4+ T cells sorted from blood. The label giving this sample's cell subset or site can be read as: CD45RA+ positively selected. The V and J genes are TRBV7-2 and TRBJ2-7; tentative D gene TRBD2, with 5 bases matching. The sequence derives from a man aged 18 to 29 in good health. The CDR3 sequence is CASSLDPGYSYEQYF. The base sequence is TGTGCCAGCAGCTTAGATCCGGGGTACTCCTACGAGCAGTACTTC. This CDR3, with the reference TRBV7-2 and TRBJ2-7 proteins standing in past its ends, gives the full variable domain GAGVSQSPSNKVTEKGKDVELRCDPISGHTALYWYRQSLGQGLEFLIYFQGNSAPDKSGLPSDRFSAERTGGSVSTLTIQRTQQEDSAVYLCASSLDPGYSYEQYFGPGTRLTVT.